This entry lists 30 T cell receptor beta chains sequenced from one sample in a study of blood T cells in healthy people across ages. Primers used in a second PCR of roughly 7 to 12 cycles were a sample-barcoded 5' primer and a J-beta primer mix. Using its own MiXCR run on the 5' RACE reads, TCRdb lists one record per CDR3 protein. The repertoire has hundreds of thousands of distinct CDR3 sequences, 43% of them found once; the top ten carry 20% to 25%. The sample consisted of blood. All receptors come from a woman in her sixties or seventies in good health.

This clonotype was seen a single time. The chain combines TRBV7-9 with TRBJ2-7; no clear D. Germline loops: CDR1 SEHNR, CDR2 FQNEAQ (reference sequence). The V and J ends lost 5 bases and 2 bases respectively, with 10 bases between them. The CDR3 consists of 13 residues. The CDR3 bases are TGTGCCAGCAGCCCCCGACTGACCTACGAGCAGTACTTC. This gives the protein CASSPRLTYEQYF.

Of note for this clonotype: One end of the junction varies from germline; a read error may be responsible. This chain uses TRBV27 with TRBJ1-5, with 7 bases fitting TRBD1. The length of the CDR3 is 15 residues. Germline V gene data show CDR1 as MNHEY and CDR2 as SMNVEV (reference sequence). The CDR3 sequence: CASSPRDRLSQPRHF. The CDR3 nucleotides are TGTGCCAGCAGTCCCCGGGACAGACTAAGTCAGCCCCGGCATTTT.

This clonotype has just a few counts. The V call is TRBV6-2 or TRBV6-3, the J call TRBJ2-1, with 7 bases that match TRBD1. Unmatched junction bases numbered 16, after V lost 3 bases and J lost 8 bases. Germline CDR1 is MNHEY and CDR2 is SVGEGT. CDR3 length: 17 amino acids. Here the CDR3 DNA reads TGTGCCAGCAGTTATAAGGGCTGGGCAGGGGGAATGTATGAGCAGTTCTTC. Protein product: CASSYKGWAGGMYEQFF.

The CDR3 loop reads CASQSLGLAGGTGELFF. The CDR3 DNA is TGTGCCAGTCAATCTCTGGGACTAGCGGGAGGCACCGGGGAGCTGTTTTTT. This chain connects TRBV19 to TRBJ2-2; 15 bases are shared with TRBD2. Germline CDR1 is LNHDA and CDR2 is SQIVND (reference sequence). The CDR3 totals 17 residues. Germline trimming cut 8 bases from V and 4 bases from J; bases unmatched to any gene: 8.

This clonotype showed up just a few times. The chain recombines TRBV7-2 with TRBJ2-5, with 9 bases lining up with TRBD2. V shed 5 bases, J shed 5 bases, and the junction held 12 bases outside the gene matches. CDR1 and CDR2 from the germline V gene are SGHTA and FQGNSA. The CDR3 contains 16 residues. CDR3 bases: TGTGCCAGCAGCAACCGCCCTAGCGGGAACGGGGAGACCCAGTACTTC. As protein: CASSNRPSGNGETQYF. The full variable domain, with the rest looked up from reference TRBV7-2 and TRBJ2-5, is GAGVSQSPSNKVTEKGKDVELRCDPISGHTALYWYRQSLGQGLEFLIYFQGNSAPDKSGLPSDRFSAERTGGSVSTLTIQRTQQEDSAVYLCASSNRPSGNGETQYFGPGTRLLVL.

On this clonotype: This may stem from a read error, because a much larger clone lies one nucleotide away. This chain joins TRBV7-6 and TRBJ2-7, with a weak D call TRBD2 (5 bases). The germline V gene has CDR1 SGHVS and CDR2 FNYEAQ. The CDR3 loop spans 13 amino acids. This chain's CDR3 is CVSSSLTSGEQYF. Here the CDR3 DNA reads TGTGTCAGCAGCTCATTAACTAGTGGCGAGCAGTACTTC.

The V call is TRBV20-1, the J call TRBJ2-5; D uncertain. The CDR3 covers 12 residues. With 7 bases removed from V and 0 bases from J, the gap between germline ends came to 9 bases. The V gene's germline CDR1 is DFQATT and CDR2 SNEGSKA (reference sequence). The CDR3 DNA reads as TGCAGTGGGGTGCAGGACCAAGAGACCCAGTACTTC. Translated: CSGVQDQETQYF.

The chain carries TRBV4-1 and TRBJ1-5; D unresolved. Germline V lookup: CDR1 MGHRA, CDR2 YSYEKL. V was cut by 0 bases and J by 7 bases, with 13 bases left in between. This CDR3 spans 15 amino acids. Written as DNA, the CDR3 is TGCGCCAGCAGCCAAGATATGCCAGTCGGCCAGCCCCAGCATTTT. This sequence encodes CASSQDMPVGQPQHF.

The J gene is TRBJ2-1, the V gene TRBV11-2; 13 bases are a match to TRBD2. Germline lookup yields CDR1 SGHAT and CDR2 FQNNGV. V was pared by 2 bases and J by 0 bases, with 16 bases of the junction left unmatched. This CDR3 has 22 amino acids. The CDR3 sequence is CASSLWGAGTSGTRSSYNEQFF. The CDR3 nucleotides read TGTGCCAGCAGCTTATGGGGAGCTGGGACTAGCGGGACCAGGAGCTCCTACAATGAGCAGTTCTTC.

Details on this clonotype: Being one base from a much bigger clone, this may be a read error. V is TRBV29-1 and J is TRBJ2-1, with TRBD2 matching over 12 bases. The J call may be incorrect, as the DNA end agrees better with TRBJ2-7. This CDR3 has 17 amino acids. Germline CDR1 SQVTM, CDR2 ANQGSEA. The CDR3 bases are TGCAGCGTTGTTGGGCTAGCGGGGGGGAGCTCCTACAATGAGCAGTACTTC. Residues: CSVVGLAGGSSYNEQYF.

V usage is TRBV13 and J usage is TRBJ2-3; D possibly corresponds to TRBD2 (7 bases). V was cut by 4 bases and J by 2 bases, with 19 bases left in between. This CDR3 has 17 amino acids. CDR1 and CDR2 from the germline V gene are PRHDT and FYEKMQ (reference sequence). CDR3 residues: CASSYTWGGGNTDTQYF. The CDR3 DNA is TGTGCCAGCAGCTATACCTGGGGAGGGGGGAACACAGATACGCAGTATTTT.

This clonotype was counted between two and nine times. This sequence joins TRBV4-3 and TRBJ1-1; D might be TRBD1 (5 bases). Trimming removed 1 base at V and 4 bases at J, with 13 bases between. The CDR3 has 15 residues. The germline V gene encodes CDR1 LGHNA and CDR2 YSLEER. The CDR3 coding sequence is TGCGCCAGCAGCCAAGGGCCGGGGGTGGGCACTGAAGCTTTCTTT. It is translated as CASSQGPGVGTEAFF.

This chain connects TRBV3-1 to TRBJ2-3, with 7 bases lining up with TRBD2. The CDR3 is 16 residues long. From germline, CDR1 is LGHDT and CDR2 YNNKEL (reference sequence). The junction had 12 bases not matched to a gene; V was cut back by 4 bases and J by 5 bases. CDR3 DNA sequence: TGTGCCAGCAGCCCCGAAGTGGCTAGCGGCGGAGATACGCAGTATTTT. It codes for CASSPEVASGGDTQYF.

This clonotype was picked up a small number of times. This chain uses TRBV7-2 with TRBJ2-7; 8 bases align to TRBD2. V lost 5 bases to trimming and J lost 0 bases; unmatched junction nucleotides: 9. In germline, CDR1 is SGHTA, CDR2 FQGNSA. The CDR3 has 16 amino acids. The CDR3 spells CASSGTPGLGSYEQYF. As DNA, the CDR3 is TGTGCCAGCAGCGGCACTCCGGGACTAGGCTCCTACGAGCAGTACTTC.

The chain carries TRBV20-1 and TRBJ2-5; 9 bases are shared with TRBD2. The V gene's germline CDR1 is DFQATT and CDR2 SNEGSKA (reference sequence). V lost 0 bases to trimming and J lost 4 bases; unmatched junction nucleotides: 6. This CDR3 has 15 residues. The CDR3 DNA sequence: TGCAGTGCTAGAGACGCGGGGGGGCCTGGAGAGACCCAGTACTTC. It is translated as CSARDAGGPGETQYF.

This clonotype was observed many times. The gene calls are TRBV7-9 and TRBJ2-1, with 9 bases lining up with TRBD1. CDR1 SEHNR and CDR2 FQNEAQ come from the germline V gene (reference sequence). V shed 5 bases and J 5 bases; nucleotides not matched to a gene: 4. CDR3 length: 14 residues. The CDR3 DNA reads TGTGCCAGCAGCCGGGACAGGGACGACAATGAGCAGTTCTTC. Its translation: CASSRDRDDNEQFF.

The chain recombines TRBV5-1 with TRBJ2-7, with 7 bases matching TRBD2. The J segment lost 7 bases and the V segment lost 0 bases, leaving 13 bases of the junction unmatched. Germline values: CDR1 SGHRS, CDR2 YFSETQ. The CDR3 has 16 residues. This chain's CDR3 is CASSLGWEGSNQEQYF. The CDR3, as DNA: TGCGCCAGCAGCTTGGGCTGGGAGGGCAGCAATCAGGAGCAGTACTTC.

V and J are TRBV14 and TRBJ2-2; D ambiguous. V was shortened by 3 bases and J by 5 bases, with 10 bases between the two germline ends. Germline loops: CDR1 SGHDN, CDR2 FVKESK. The CDR3 loop spans 14 amino acids. CDR3 residues: CASSHTLYTGELFF. The CDR3 region has the DNA TGTGCCAGCAGCCATACTCTGTATACCGGGGAGCTGTTTTTT.

The chain joins TRBV18 to TRBJ1-1, with D maybe TRBD1 (5 bases). CDR1 is KGHSH and CDR2 is LQKENI in the germline V gene. There are 15 residues in the CDR3. V lost 2 bases to trimming and J lost 0 bases, with 10 bases between them. CDR3 sequence (DNA): TGTGCCAGCTCACCAAATCAGGGAGTGAACACTGAAGCTTTCTTT. Protein sequence: CASSPNQGVNTEAFF.

This clonotype was counted only a few times. This rearrangement joins TRBV3-1 to TRBJ2-1, with D hard to call. Germline V gene lookup returns CDR1 LGHDT and CDR2 YNNKEL (reference sequence). V lost 6 bases and J 7 bases, leaving 13 bases between the germline ends. CDR3 size: 13 residues. CDR3 residues: CASSPPSRNEQFF. In nucleotides, the CDR3 is TGTGCCAGCAGTCCCCCTAGTAGGAATGAGCAGTTCTTC.

On this clonotype itself: Germline is not matched at one junction end, which may reflect a read error. The genes are TRBV3-1 and TRBJ2-3; D may be TRBD1 (5 bases). CDR3 size: 15 residues. Looked up from germline, CDR1 is LGHDT and CDR2 is YNNKEL (reference sequence). The DNA for the CDR3 is TGTGCCCGCAGCCCCGGGCCCGAAAAGGGGGATACGCAGTATTTT. This gives the protein CARSPGPEKGDTQYF.

The J gene is TRBJ2-3, the V gene TRBV4-3; D might be TRBD2 (6 bases). V lost 5 bases and J 1 base, leaving 13 bases between the germline ends. Germline CDR1 reads LGHNA; CDR2 reads YSLEER. This CDR3 contains 15 residues. DNA for the CDR3: TGCGCCAGCAGCGCCGGGACTTCCCGCACAGATACGCAGTATTTT. Its protein is CASSAGTSRTDTQYF.

The rearrangement uses TRBV3-1 and TRBJ1-2; D is perhaps TRBD1 (5 bases). CDR1 and CDR2 (germline): LGHDT, YNNKEL (reference sequence). The CDR3 totals 16 residues. V lost 3 bases, J lost 3 bases, and 17 bases lay in between. CDR3 amino acids: CASSHWTLLSHYGYTF. As DNA, the CDR3 is TGTGCCAGCAGCCATTGGACACTCTTGTCTCACTATGGCTACACCTTC.

This chain connects TRBV7-2 to TRBJ2-2, with D tentatively TRBD2 (6 bases). This CDR3 has 13 amino acids. Trimming removed 5 bases from V and 6 bases from J, with 10 bases in between. The germline gives CDR1 SGHTA, CDR2 FQGNSA. The CDR3 nucleotides read TGTGCCAGCAGCCTGGGGACTTCCGGGGAGCTGTTTTTT. Translated: CASSLGTSGELFF.

In its sample, this clonotype was seen a few times. The gene calls are TRBV10-3 and TRBJ2-1; 7 bases map to TRBD1. The CDR3 is made up of 14 amino acids. Germline-derived CDR1 and CDR2 are ENHRY and SYGVKD. V lost 6 bases to trimming and J lost 10 bases; unmatched junction nucleotides: 12. Written as DNA, the CDR3 is TGTGCCATCAGCGCCGGGACAGCAGAAACGGAGCAGTTCTTC. It is translated as CAISAGTAETEQFF.

The rearrangement uses TRBV7-2 and TRBJ2-7, with 13 nucleotides matching TRBD2. Germline loops: CDR1 SGHTA, CDR2 FQGNSA. Losses at the gene ends were 5 bases for V and 7 bases for J; bases not matched to a gene: 8. The CDR3 has 15 residues. The CDR3 DNA follows: TGTGCCAGCAGCCAACTAGCGGGGGGGATCAATGAGCAGTACTTC. The encoded protein is CASSQLAGGINEQYF.

V and J are TRBV29-1 and TRBJ2-2; D is unclear. Germline loops: CDR1 SQVTM, CDR2 ANQGSEA. V was trimmed by 2 bases and J by 6 bases, leaving 10 bases between them. The CDR3 loop spans 13 amino acids. CDR3 bases: TGCAGCGTTGAACACCTAGGCTCCGGGGAGCTGTTTTTT. This gives the protein CSVEHLGSGELFF.

This clonotype has just a few counts. The V and J genes are TRBV20-1 and TRBJ2-1, with D possibly TRBD2 on 6 matching bases. This CDR3 is built from 13 residues. Germline CDR1 reads DFQATT; CDR2 reads SNEGSKA (reference sequence). Between the trimmed V and J ends, which lost 5 bases and 8 bases, there was a span of 16 bases. Here the CDR3 reads CSAPSGVSDEQFF. The DNA of the CDR3 is TGCAGTGCTCCCTCGGGGGTTAGTGATGAGCAGTTCTTC.

The rearrangement joins TRBV12-3 or TRBV12-4 to TRBJ2-3, with TRBD2 as a possible D gene (5 bases). This CDR3 comprises 15 residues. Trimming left V 4 bases short and J 0 bases short, with 11 bases between. This chain's CDR3 is CASSSLLASTDTQYF. The CDR3 DNA reads TGTGCCAGCAGTTCTCTTCTAGCCAGCACAGATACGCAGTATTTT.

The V and J genes are TRBV11-2 and TRBJ2-2, with D possibly called TRBD1 or TRBD2 (5 bases each). V was shortened by 0 bases and J by 2 bases, with 13 bases between the two germline ends. The CDR3 length is 17 residues. Germline V gene sequence: CDR1 SGHAT, CDR2 FQNNGV. The CDR3 reads CASSLDRDGINTGELFF. Written as DNA, the CDR3 is TGTGCCAGCAGCTTAGATCGGGACGGGATCAACACCGGGGAGCTGTTTTTT. Drawing the rest from reference TRBV11-2 and TRBJ2-2, the complete variable domain is EAGVAQSPRYKIIEKRQSVAFWCNPISGHATLYWYQQILGQGPKLLIQFQNNGVVDDSQLPKDRFSAERLKGVDSTLKIQPAKLEDSAVYLCASSLDRDGINTGELFFGEGSRLTVL.